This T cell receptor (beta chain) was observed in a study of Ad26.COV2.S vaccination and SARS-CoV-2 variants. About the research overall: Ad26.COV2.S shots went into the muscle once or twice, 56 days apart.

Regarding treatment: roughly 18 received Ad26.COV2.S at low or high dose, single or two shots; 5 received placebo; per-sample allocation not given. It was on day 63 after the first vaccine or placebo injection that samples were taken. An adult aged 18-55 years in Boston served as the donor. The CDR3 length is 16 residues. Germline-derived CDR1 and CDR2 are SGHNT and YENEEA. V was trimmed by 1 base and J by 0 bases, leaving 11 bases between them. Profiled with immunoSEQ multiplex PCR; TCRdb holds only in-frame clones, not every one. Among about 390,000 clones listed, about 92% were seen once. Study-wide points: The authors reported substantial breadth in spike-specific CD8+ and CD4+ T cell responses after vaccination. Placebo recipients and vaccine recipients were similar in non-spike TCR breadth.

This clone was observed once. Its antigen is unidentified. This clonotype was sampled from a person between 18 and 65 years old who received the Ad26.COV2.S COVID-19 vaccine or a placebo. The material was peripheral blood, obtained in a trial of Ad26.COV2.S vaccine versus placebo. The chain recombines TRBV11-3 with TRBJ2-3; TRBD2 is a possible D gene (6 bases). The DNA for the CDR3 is TGTGCCAGCAGCTTAGTTGGAGGGAGTAGCACAGATACGCAGTATTTT. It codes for CASSLVGGSSTDTQYF.